The present T cell receptor beta chain was sequenced within a study of PD-L1 blockade in urothelial cancer. Overall study: There were a median of roughly 140,000 T cells in blood samples.

The time point here: pretreatment peripheral blood. Patients' cancers were locally advanced or metastatic urothelial carcinomas. Each patient contributed between 1 and 8 total time points of blood mononuclear cells, pretreatment and during treatment. This table comes from immunoSEQ multiplex PCR, and its TCRdb copy is limited to in-frame clones, with some not included. The top ten clones hold approximately 15% of a sample with tens of thousands of clones, over 75% of them seen once. CDR1 and CDR2 (germline): LNHDA, SQIVND (reference sequence). CDR3 length: 15 residues. V was clipped by 2 bases and J by 10 bases; unmatched bases: 7.

The receptor comes from a man aged 55-75 years with urothelial cancer. The material sequenced was PBMCs, taken around atezolizumab (anti-PD-L1) treatment. The J gene is TRBJ1-6, the V gene TRBV19; 8 positions agree with TRBD1. In DNA form, the CDR3 reads TGTGCCAGTAGTATATCCGGGACAGGACTCTCACCCCTCCACTTT. This translates into CASSISGTGLSPLHF.